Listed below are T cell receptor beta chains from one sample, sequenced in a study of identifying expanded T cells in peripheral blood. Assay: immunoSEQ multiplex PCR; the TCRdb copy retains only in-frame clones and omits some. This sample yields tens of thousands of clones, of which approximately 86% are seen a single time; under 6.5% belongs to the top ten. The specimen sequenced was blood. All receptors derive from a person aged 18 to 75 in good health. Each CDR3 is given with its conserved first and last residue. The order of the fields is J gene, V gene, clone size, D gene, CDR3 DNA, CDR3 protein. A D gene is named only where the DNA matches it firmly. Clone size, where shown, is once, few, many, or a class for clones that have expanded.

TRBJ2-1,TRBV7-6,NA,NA,TGTGCCAGCAGCCCATACGACAATGAGCAGTTCTTC,CASSPYDNEQFF
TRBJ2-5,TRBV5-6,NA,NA,TGTGCCAGCAGCTATACTGGGGGAGGAGAGACCCAGTACTTC,CASSYTGGGETQYF
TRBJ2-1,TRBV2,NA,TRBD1,TGTGCCAGCAGTGCTGGACAGGCTGAGCAGTTCTTC,CASSAGQAEQFF
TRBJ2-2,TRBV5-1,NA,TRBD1,TGCGCCAGCAGCCCTCAGACAGGGGGCACCGGGGAGCTGTTTTTT,CASSPQTGGTGELFF
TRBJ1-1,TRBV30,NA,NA,TGTGCCTCTACAGGGAGTGCGGTCACTGAAGCTTTCTTT,CASTGSAVTEAFF
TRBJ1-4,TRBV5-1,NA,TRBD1,TGCGCCAGCAGCTGGAAACAGGGGCCTAATGAAAAACTGTTTTTT,CASSWKQGPNEKLFF
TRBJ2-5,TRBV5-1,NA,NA,TGCGCCAGCACCGCGACCGGCGGGGTCGGCCCCCAAGAGACCCAGTACTTC,CASTATGGVGPQETQYF
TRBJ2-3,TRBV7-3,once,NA,TGTGCCAGCAGCTTAAAGTGGGCAGATACGCAGTATTTT,CASSLKWADTQYF
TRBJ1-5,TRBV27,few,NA,TGTGCCAGCAGGGAGTTGGGCGGGGTGGCCCAGCATTTT,CASRELGGVAQHF
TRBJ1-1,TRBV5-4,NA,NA,TGTGCCAGCAGCTGGCAAACGGGGGTGAACACTGAAGCTTTCTTT,CASSWQTGVNTEAFF
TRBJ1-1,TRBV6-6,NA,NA,TGTGCCATCGACCTTACCCCCCGAGCCCGGAACACTGAAGCTTTCTTT,CAIDLTPRARNTEAFF
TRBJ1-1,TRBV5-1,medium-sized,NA,TGCGCCAGCAGCTTGGTGAGTGGGGAAGCTTTCTTT,CASSLVSGEAFF
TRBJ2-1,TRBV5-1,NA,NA,TGCGCCAGCAGCTTGGGTGGGGGCTCCTACAATGAGCAGTTCTTC,CASSLGGGSYNEQFF
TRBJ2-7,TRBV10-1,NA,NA,TGCGCCAGCAATCCCGGGACCAACTTCTACGAGCAGTACTTC,CASNPGTNFYEQYF
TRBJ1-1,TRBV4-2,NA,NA,TGTGCCAGCAGCCAAGTTCAGGGGTCCGGGAACACTGAAGCTTTCTTT,CASSQVQGSGNTEAFF
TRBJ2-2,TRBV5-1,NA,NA,TGCGCCAGCAGGGCCCAGGGCACCGGGGAGCTGTTTTTT,CASRAQGTGELFF
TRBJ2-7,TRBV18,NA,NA,TGTGCCAGCTCACCACAGCCGGACAGCTCCTACGAGCAGTACTTC,CASSPQPDSSYEQYF
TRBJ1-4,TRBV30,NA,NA,TGTGCCTGGAGTAGGAAGGGGAGGGAAAAACTGTTTTTT,CAWSRKGREKLFF
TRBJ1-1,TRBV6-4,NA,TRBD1,TGTGCCAGCAGTGCCCAGGGGGGCCGATCCCAAGCTTTCTTT,CASSAQGGRSQAFF
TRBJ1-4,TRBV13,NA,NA,TGTGCCAGCAGCTTAGGCCGATTTGAGGAAAAACTGTTTTTT,CASSLGRFEEKLFF
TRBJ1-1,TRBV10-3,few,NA,TGTGCCATCCAAAGGTCTGCGAACACTGAAGCTTTCTTT,CAIQRSANTEAFF
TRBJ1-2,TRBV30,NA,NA,TGTGCCTGGAGTGCCGCGGGATACTATGGCTACACCTTC,CAWSAAGYYGYTF
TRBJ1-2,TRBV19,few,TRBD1,TGTGCCAGTAGTCCAGACAGGGGAAAGAACTATGGCTACACCTTC,CASSPDRGKNYGYTF
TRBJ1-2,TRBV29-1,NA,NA,TGCAGCGTTGAAGATCGCGGCAGGGGATACTATGGCTACACCTTC,CSVEDRGRGYYGYTF
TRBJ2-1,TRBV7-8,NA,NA,TGTGCCAGCACCATCCCGGTGGGGCAGGATGAGCAGTTCTTC,CASTIPVGQDEQFF
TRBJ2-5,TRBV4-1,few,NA,TGCGCCAGCAGCCAAGATCTTAGCACGTTTGGGAGCCCGAGGGGAGAGACCCAGTACTTC,CASSQDLSTFGSPRGETQYF
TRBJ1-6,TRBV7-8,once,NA,TGTGCCAGCAGCCAAGTGTGGGATAATTCACCCCTCCACTTT,CASSQVWDNSPLHF
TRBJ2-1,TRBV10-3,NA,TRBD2,TGTGCCATCGCGCGTAGCGGGGCAACGAATGAGCAGTTCTTC,CAIARSGATNEQFF
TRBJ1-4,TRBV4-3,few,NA,TGCGCCAGCAGCCAAGGGGGCGGACAAAATGAAAAACTGTTTTTT,CASSQGGGQNEKLFF
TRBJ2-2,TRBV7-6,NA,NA,TGTGCCAGCAGCTTATCGGGGACAAACACCGGGGAGCTGTTTTTT,CASSLSGTNTGELFF
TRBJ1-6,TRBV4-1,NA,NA,TGCGCCAGCAGCCTAGGGGTCTCACCCCTCCACTTT,CASSLGVSPLHF
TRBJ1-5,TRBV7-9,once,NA,TGTGCCAGCAGCTTAGATACATCGAGGGGCCCTCAGCCCCAGCATTTT,CASSLDTSRGPQPQHF
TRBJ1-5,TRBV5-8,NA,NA,TGTGCCAGCAACGACTGGGCAGCGCCCAATCAGCCCCAGCATTTT,CASNDWAAPNQPQHF
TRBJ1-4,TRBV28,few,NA,TGTGCCAGCAGTTTCCCCTTGACCCGGCCCGACGAAAAACTGTTTTTT,CASSFPLTRPDEKLFF
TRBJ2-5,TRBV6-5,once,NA,TGTGCCAGCAGTCCCCTAGCAATCAAAGAGACCCAGTACTTC,CASSPLAIKETQYF
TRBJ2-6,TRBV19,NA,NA,TGTGCCAGTAGTCCAAACCAGGGGACGCGAGGGGCCAACGTCCTGACTTTC,CASSPNQGTRGANVLTF
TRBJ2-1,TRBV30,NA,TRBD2,TGTGCCTGGAGTGTAGTCCCGGGGGGGACGGCGCGGGATGAGCAGTTCTTC,CAWSVVPGGTARDEQFF
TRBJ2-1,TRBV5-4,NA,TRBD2,TGTGCCAGTACTCGAAGACTAGCCCACAATGAGCAGTTCTTC,CASTRRLAHNEQFF
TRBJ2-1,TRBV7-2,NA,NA,TGTGCCAGCAGCTTAGAGGGACAAGCTTACAATGAGCAGTTCTTC,CASSLEGQAYNEQFF
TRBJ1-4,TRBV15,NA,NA,TGTGCCACCAGCACTCGACAGAAGAATGAAAAACTGTTTTTT,CATSTRQKNEKLFF
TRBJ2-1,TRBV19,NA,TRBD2,TGTGCCAGTATTAAGACTAGCGGGGGGGCGGTTGAGCAGTTCTTC,CASIKTSGGAVEQFF
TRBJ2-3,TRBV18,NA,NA,TGTGCCAGCTCACCGGGACGCAGCACAGATACGCAGTATTTT,CASSPGRSTDTQYF
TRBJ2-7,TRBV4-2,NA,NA,TGTGCCAGCAGCCCCAGACTAGGGGGCGAGCAGTACTTC,CASSPRLGGEQYF
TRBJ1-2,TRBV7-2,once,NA,TGTGCCAGCAGCTCGTGGGCGGTTGCTAACTATGGCTACACCTTC,CASSSWAVANYGYTF